Presented here are 5 T cell receptor beta chains from one specimen sequenced in a study of blood T cell repertoires in COVID-19. Method: immunoSEQ multiplex PCR; TCRdb's copy keeps in-frame clones and lacks some. The sample consists of about 310,000 clones, more than 70% of them appearing once. Sequencing input: peripheral blood. These receptors were obtained from a woman in her fifties or sixties who had recovered from COVID-19.

This sequence joins TRBV6-6 and TRBJ2-1; 8 bases align to TRBD1. CDR1 is MNHNY and CDR2 is SVGAGI in the germline V gene (reference sequence). This CDR3 has 15 residues. V lost 5 bases, J lost 0 bases, and 3 bases stayed unmatched. CDR3 coding DNA: TGTGCCAGCAGTCACAGGGGGTTCTCCTACAATGAGCAGTTCTTC. Its translation is CASSHRGFSYNEQFF.

The V call is TRBV5-6, the J call TRBJ1-2; maybe TRBD1 (5 bases). V was clipped by 7 bases and J by 8 bases, with 24 bases between them. Germline CDR1 reads SGHDT; CDR2 reads YYEEEE. The CDR3 is 15 amino acids. The CDR3 bases are TGTGCCAGCTGCGAGGAAGGTAGGGGTTCGAGGGGCTACACCTTC. As protein: CASCEEGRGSRGYTF.

DNA for the CDR3: TGCGCCAGCAGCCGACCCCCGGGAGATTATGGCTACACCTTC. Encoded protein: CASSRPPGDYGYTF. The genes are TRBV4-1 and TRBJ1-2; D remains unclear. The CDR3 extends over 14 amino acids. CDR1 and CDR2 from the germline V gene are MGHRA and YSYEKL. V lost 4 bases to trimming and J lost 5 bases, with 14 bases between them.

The genes are TRBV27 and TRBJ2-3; D ambiguous. With 3 bases removed from V and 2 bases from J, the gap between germline ends came to 9 bases. This CDR3 has 14 amino acids. Germline V CDR1 and CDR2: MNHEY, SMNVEV (reference sequence). The CDR3 nucleotides read TGTGCCAGCAGTTTCAATCAAAACACAGATACGCAGTATTTT. Translation gives CASSFNQNTDTQYF.

CDR3 sequence: CASRRAGNTEAFF. The DNA for the CDR3 is TGTGCCAGTAGGCGGGCAGGGAACACTGAAGCTTTCTTT. The V and J genes are TRBV7-2 and TRBJ1-1; D unclear. The CDR3 runs to 13 residues. Between the trimmed V and J ends, which lost 9 bases and 1 base, there was a span of 12 bases. The germline V gene encodes CDR1 SGHTA and CDR2 FQGNSA.